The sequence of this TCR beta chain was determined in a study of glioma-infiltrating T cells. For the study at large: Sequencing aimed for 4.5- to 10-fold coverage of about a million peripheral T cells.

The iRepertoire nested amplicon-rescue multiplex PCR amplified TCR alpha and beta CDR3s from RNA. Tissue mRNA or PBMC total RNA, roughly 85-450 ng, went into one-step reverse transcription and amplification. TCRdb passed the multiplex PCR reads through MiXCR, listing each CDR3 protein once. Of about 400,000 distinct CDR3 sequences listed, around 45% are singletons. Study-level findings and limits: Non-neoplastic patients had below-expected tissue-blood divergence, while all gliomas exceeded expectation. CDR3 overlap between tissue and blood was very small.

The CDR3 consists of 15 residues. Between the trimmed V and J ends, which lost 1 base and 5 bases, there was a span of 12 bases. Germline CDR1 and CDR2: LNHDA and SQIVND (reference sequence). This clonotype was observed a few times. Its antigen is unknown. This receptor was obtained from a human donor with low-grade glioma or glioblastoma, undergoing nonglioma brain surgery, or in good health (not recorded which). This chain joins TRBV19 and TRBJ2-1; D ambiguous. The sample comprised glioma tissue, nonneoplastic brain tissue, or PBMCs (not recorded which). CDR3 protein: CASSIVDNSNNEQFF. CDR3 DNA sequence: TGTGCCAGTAGTATAGTTGACAACTCGAACAATGAGCAGTTCTTC.